This entry lists 22 T cell receptor beta chains sequenced from one sample in a study of blood T cells in healthy people across ages. A second roughly 6 to 11 cycle PCR used barcoded and J-beta primers. TCRdb re-called the 5' RACE reads through MiXCR, storing one row per CDR3 protein. The top ten hold about 0.8% of the sample, which has roughly 1,100,000 distinct CDR3 sequences, under 30% seen once. The same sample was also studied in work on T cells of mothers and their children.

Sequences were obtained from blood. The receptors were sampled from a girl between 2 and 10 years old in good health.

The chain has TRBV12-3 or TRBV12-4 and TRBJ2-7; 11 bases map to TRBD1. The CDR3 is 14 residues long. V was clipped by 6 bases and J by 6 bases; unmatched bases: 7. CDR3 region: CASRPGQGAGEQYF. The CDR3 DNA sequence: TGTGCCAGCAGACCAGGACAGGGGGCAGGCGAGCAGTACTTC.

This clonotype was seen a few times. The rearrangement uses TRBV20-1 and TRBJ2-1; perhaps TRBD2 as D (5 bases). Trimming removed 1 base from V and 4 bases from J, with 11 bases in between. In germline, CDR1 is DFQATT, CDR2 SNEGSKA (reference sequence). The length of the CDR3 is 14 residues. As DNA, the CDR3 is TGCAGTGCTAGAGTCCTTAGCGAGTACAATGAGCAGTTCTTC. It translates to CSARVLSEYNEQFF.

The chain recombines TRBV29-1 with TRBJ1-1; 8 bases are a match to TRBD1. This CDR3 comprises 14 residues. The germline CDR1 and CDR2 sequences are SQVTM and ANQGSEA. V trimming: 6 bases; J trimming: 2 bases; junction bases outside the gene matches: 8. CDR3 nucleotides: TGCAGCGTACTGAGGGGGACAGGTAACACTGAAGCTTTCTTT. It translates to CSVLRGTGNTEAFF.

The gene calls are TRBV5-1 and TRBJ2-1; TRBD2 aligns across 9 bases. The germline V gene has CDR1 SGHRS and CDR2 YFSETQ. CDR3 size: 16 residues. V gave up 4 bases and J gave up 6 bases; unmatched junction bases: 11. The CDR3: CASSARSGTSTNEQFF. The CDR3 DNA sequence: TGCGCCAGCAGCGCCCGGTCCGGGACTAGCACCAATGAGCAGTTCTTC.

This clonotype was seen a handful of times. The chain is built from TRBV24-1 and TRBJ2-2; 9 positions agree with TRBD2. Trimming at V came to 4 bases and at J to 7 bases, leaving 12 bases not matched to a gene. This CDR3 has 17 amino acids. CDR1 is KGHDR, CDR2 SFDVKD, per germline. CDR3 residues: CATSETGTSKSGGELFF. CDR3 coding DNA: TGTGCCACCAGTGAAACCGGGACTAGCAAGTCTGGCGGGGAGCTGTTTTTT.

This clonotype has at least ten counts. The rearrangement links TRBV11-2 to TRBJ2-6; a possible D gene is TRBD2 (5 bases). Germline-derived CDR1 and CDR2 are SGHAT and FQNNGV. The CDR3 is 14 residues long. The V gene lost 4 bases and the J gene lost 1 base, with 5 bases spanning the gap. CDR3 region: CASSSGSGANVLTF. CDR3 bases: TGTGCCAGCAGCTCGGGGTCTGGGGCCAACGTCCTGACTTTC.

Comment on this clonotype: This may be a read error, as it is one base from a much larger clone. The chain has TRBV27 and TRBJ2-5, with TRBD2 as a possible D gene (6 bases). Germline V gene data show CDR1 as MNHEY and CDR2 as SMNVEV (reference sequence). Trimming pared 2 bases from V and 11 bases from J, leaving 18 bases between. The CDR3 contains 14 residues. Written as DNA, the CDR3 is TGTGCCAGCAGTTTAGCGGGGAGCTCCTACAAGCAGTACTTC. Its translation: CASSLAGSSYKQYF.

This clonotype turned up a few times. The chain recombines TRBV4-1 with TRBJ2-5; D is undetermined. The CDR3 has 13 residues. Trimming stripped 0 bases from V and 5 bases from J, with 7 bases between. Germline V CDR1 and CDR2: MGHRA, YSYEKL. The DNA for the CDR3 is TGCGCCAGCAGCCAAGACGGTATTGAGACCCAGTACTTC. Amino acid sequence: CASSQDGIETQYF.

This clonotype has more than one count but fewer than ten. The chain is built from TRBV21-1 and TRBJ2-5; the table calls TRBD2, which could not be checked here. The closer fit of TRBJ2-7 to the DNA end suggests the J call may be wrong. TRBV21-1 corresponds to a pseudogene. The CDR3 length is 15 residues. The CDR3 nucleotides are TGTGCCAGCAGAGGCCTGAGAACTAGCTCCTACGAGCAGTACTTC. This sequence encodes CASRGLRTSSYEQYF.

DNA of the CDR3: TGTGCCACCAGTCAAGGGTTAGAGGGGGCCGGTGAAAAACTGTTTTTT. As protein: CATSQGLEGAGEKLFF. This chain joins TRBV15 and TRBJ1-4, with TRBD1 matching 7 bases. CDR1 LNHNV and CDR2 YYDKDF come from the germline V gene (reference sequence). After removal of 6 bases from V and 7 bases from J, the junction contained 14 bases not matched to a gene. CDR3 length equals 16 residues.

The chain is built from TRBV24-1 and TRBJ2-3, with D uncertain. Trimming shortened V by 7 bases and J by 2 bases, and 24 bases separated the two germline ends. The germline V gene has CDR1 KGHDR and CDR2 SFDVKD. The CDR3 has 18 residues. This CDR3 reads CATRDQFSPLIFTDTQYF. Written as DNA, the CDR3 is TGTGCCACCAGGGATCAATTTAGTCCCCTAATTTTCACAGATACGCAGTATTTT.

Only a few counts were recorded for this clonotype. V usage is TRBV6-6 and J usage is TRBJ2-5, with D perhaps TRBD2 (6 bases). Germline assignment: CDR1 MNHNY and CDR2 SVGAGI (reference sequence). V shed 0 bases and J shed 4 bases, with 9 bases lying between them. The CDR3 is made up of 14 amino acids. The CDR3 region has the DNA TGTGCCAGCAGTTACTCTACAGCGGGAGAGACCCAGTACTTC. Protein: CASSYSTAGETQYF.

The chain recombines TRBV7-2 with TRBJ2-1, with 7 bases aligning to TRBD1. There are 15 residues in the CDR3. CDR1 and CDR2 (germline): SGHTA, FQGNSA. The V segment lost 3 bases and the J segment 3 bases; nucleotides outside the gene matches: 5. The chain's CDR3 is CASSFLQGSYNEQFF. DNA of the CDR3: TGTGCCAGCAGCTTTTTACAGGGGAGCTACAATGAGCAGTTCTTC.

The chain combines TRBV7-8 with TRBJ2-4, with 7 bases fitting TRBD1. Germline CDR1 is SGHVS and CDR2 is FQNEAQ. With 5 bases clipped from V and 1 base from J, the junction kept 8 bases outside the gene matches. The CDR3 totals 16 residues. The CDR3 DNA reads as TGTGCCAGCAGCCTCAGGACAGGAGAGGCCAAAAACATTCAGTACTTC. Its protein is CASSLRTGEAKNIQYF.

The chain combines TRBV10-3 with TRBJ1-4; D might be TRBD1 (5 bases). V lost 6 bases and J lost 8, with 10 bases in between. The length of the CDR3 is 12 residues. CDR1 ENHRY and CDR2 SYGVKD come from the germline V gene. The chain's CDR3 is CAIRSEGEKLFF. CDR3 nucleotides: TGTGCCATCAGGAGCGAGGGGGAAAAACTGTTTTTT.

V is TRBV28 and J is TRBJ2-3; 9 nucleotides match TRBD1. CDR3 length: 15 residues. After removal of 5 bases from V and 2 bases from J, the junction contained 5 bases not matched to a gene. CDR1 and CDR2 (germline): MDHEN, SYDVKM. CDR3 in DNA: TGTGCCAGCAGTCCTCGGACAGGGGTCACAGATACGCAGTATTTT. Its translation is CASSPRTGVTDTQYF. Supplemented by reference TRBV28 and TRBJ2-3, the full variable domain reads DVKVTQSSRYLVKRTGEKVFLECVQDMDHENMFWYRQDPGLGLRLIYFSYDVKMKEKGDIPEGYSVSREKKERFSLILESASTNQTSMYLCASSPRTGVTDTQYFGPGTRLTVL.

This clonotype appeared many times. One end of the junction fails to match germline, which may point to a read error. The chain has TRBV5-1 and TRBJ2-3, with TRBD1 identical over 7 bases. This CDR3 contains 14 residues. Germline V CDR1 and CDR2: SGHRS, YFSETQ. This chain's CDR3 is CASSPGGGTDTQYF. As DNA, the CDR3 is TGTGCCAGCAGCCCAGGGGGAGGCACAGATACGCAGTATTTT.

There are a few counts of this clonotype. The chain links TRBV4-1 to TRBJ1-2, with a weak D call TRBD1 (5 bases). Germline V gives CDR1 MGHRA, CDR2 YSYEKL. V was cut by 0 bases and J by 4 bases, with 15 bases left in between. CDR3 length: 16 residues. CDR3 loop: CASSQDGTQGGYGYTF. CDR3 bases: TGCGCCAGCAGCCAAGATGGGACCCAAGGCGGCTATGGCTACACCTTC.

This clonotype was seen a few times. V usage is TRBV29-1 and J usage is TRBJ2-2; D not resolved. The V gene lost 6 bases and the J gene lost 0 bases, with 5 bases spanning the gap. Germline-derived CDR1 and CDR2 are SQVTM and ANQGSEA. This CDR3 is 12 amino acids long. The DNA of the CDR3 is TGCAGCGTAAGAACGAACACCGGGGAGCTGTTTTTT. It specifies CSVRTNTGELFF.

This clonotype was seen a handful of times. The chain's CDR3 is CATSRDAIAGYTF. CDR3 DNA: TGTGCCACCAGCAGAGACGCTATCGCGGGCTACACCTTC. The chain carries TRBV15 and TRBJ1-2; D gene unclear. The CDR3 contains 13 residues. Germline CDR1 reads LNHNV; CDR2 reads YYDKDF (reference sequence). V shed 0 bases and J shed 8 bases, with 10 bases lying between them.

Only a few counts were recorded for this clonotype. The chain uses TRBV11-2 and TRBJ2-1; no reliable D call. The CDR3 consists of 13 residues. CDR1 and CDR2 (germline): SGHAT, FQNNGV. Trimming removed 2 bases at V and 4 bases at J, with 6 bases between. In nucleotides, the CDR3 is TGTGCCAGCAGCTTAAAGTTTTACAATGAGCAGTTCTTC. Protein product: CASSLKFYNEQFF.

The chain employs TRBV25-1 and TRBJ2-5, with a tentative D call TRBD2 (6 bases). Matching the DNA end better, TRBJ2-7 makes the J call doubtful. CDR1 is MGHDK and CDR2 is SYGVNS in the germline V gene. The CDR3 has 13 amino acids. The CDR3 is CASSGRLAYEQYF. The CDR3 region has the DNA TGTGCCAGCAGCGGGAGACTAGCCTACGAGCAGTACTTC.